The 22 T cell receptor beta chains presented below share a single source sample, sequenced in a study of long-term antiretroviral therapy in people with HIV. At the survey level, the v3.0 immunoSEQ assay was run. The table came from immunoSEQ multiplex PCR; TCRdb's copy has only in-frame clones and leaves some out. The data show 25,000 to 35,000 clones, 95% seen once. The specimen comprised unsorted PBMCs, sampled 5.3 years after starting antiretroviral therapy. These receptor sequences come from a man younger than 40 with HIV.

This chain connects TRBV14 to TRBJ1-6; D unresolved. The V gene's germline CDR1 is SGHDN and CDR2 FVKESK. Trimming left V 1 base short and J 4 bases short, with 11 bases between. There are 16 residues in the CDR3. CDR3 region: CASSQVLGTYNSPLHF. CDR3 nucleotide sequence: TGTGCCAGCAGCCAAGTCTTGGGAACATATAATTCACCCCTCCACTTT.

J is TRBJ1-2 and V is TRBV30; D ambiguous. Trimming stripped 3 bases from V and 4 bases from J, with 21 bases between. Germline loops: CDR1 GTSNPN, CDR2 SVGIG (reference sequence). There are 16 residues in the CDR3. The CDR3: CAWRGRTYRTPYGYTF. CDR3 DNA: TGTGCCTGGAGAGGACGGACCTATAGAACCCCCTATGGCTACACCTTC. Looking up the rest from reference TRBV30 and TRBJ1-2 gives the full variable domain: SQTIHQWPATLVQPVGSPLSLECTVEGTSNPNLYWYRQAAGRGLQLLFYSVGIGQISSEVPQNLSASRPQDRQFILSSKKLLLSDSGFYLCAWRGRTYRTPYGYTFGSGTRLTVV.

V and J are TRBV4-2 and TRBJ1-4; TRBD1 is a possible D gene (6 bases). The germline V gene encodes CDR1 LGHNA and CDR2 YNFKEQ. V was trimmed by 3 bases and J by 0 bases, leaving 17 bases between them. The CDR3 covers 18 residues. The CDR3 loop reads CASSQLGGGRATNEKLFF. CDR3 bases: TGTGCCAGCAGCCAGTTGGGGGGCGGGAGGGCAACTAATGAAAAACTGTTTTTT.

This chain joins TRBV19 and TRBJ2-2, with a tentative D call TRBD1 (5 bases). The germline V and J ends were trimmed by 10 bases and 0 bases, with 9 bases remaining between them. Germline CDR1 reads LNHDA; CDR2 reads SQIVND (reference sequence). This CDR3 contains 13 residues. The CDR3 nucleotides read TGTGCCACGGACATTGCGAACACCGGGGAGCTGTTTTTT. This gives the protein CATDIANTGELFF.

The V gene is TRBV27, the J gene TRBJ2-1, with TRBD2 matching over 8 bases. J gave up 8 bases and V 2 bases, and 8 bases lay outside the gene matches. The germline V gene encodes CDR1 MNHEY and CDR2 SMNVEV (reference sequence). The length of the CDR3 is 15 residues. The CDR3 DNA sequence: TGTGCCAGCAGTTTAAGCGGGGGAGGCGGGGATGAGCAGTTCTTC. Protein product: CASSLSGGGGDEQFF.

This clone was counted only a few times. The rearrangement joins TRBV7-3 to TRBJ2-3, with TRBD2 as a possible D gene (5 bases). Germline V gives CDR1 SGHTA, CDR2 FQGTGA. The CDR3 loop spans 14 amino acids. Between the trimmed V and J ends, which lost 5 bases and 4 bases, there was a span of 13 bases. The CDR3 sequence is CASSPGPGADTQYF. The CDR3 region has the DNA TGTGCCAGCAGCCCCGGGCCCGGGGCAGATACGCAGTATTTT.

This clone was seen once. Here the CDR3 reads CASSPGPQGLTF. CDR3 coding DNA: TGTGCCAGCAGCCCGGGCCCTCAGGGTCTCACCTTC. The chain is built from TRBV7-2 and TRBJ1-2, with D perhaps TRBD1 (5 bases). The CDR3 consists of 12 residues. Germline V gene lookup returns CDR1 SGHTA and CDR2 FQGNSA. Trimming stripped 5 bases from V and 13 bases from J, with 17 bases between.

CDR3 sequence reads: CAWSVLGTPNEKLFF. The CDR3 nucleotides are TGTGCCTGGAGTGTACTCGGGACCCCTAATGAAAAACTGTTTTTT. The chain is built from TRBV30 and TRBJ1-4; D is possibly TRBD1 (5 bases). The CDR3 loop spans 15 amino acids. V lost 0 bases and J 3 bases, leaving 11 bases between the germline ends. Germline V gene lookup returns CDR1 GTSNPN and CDR2 SVGIG (reference sequence). Variable domain in full (rest from reference TRBV30 and TRBJ1-4): SQTIHQWPATLVQPVGSPLSLECTVEGTSNPNLYWYRQAAGRGLQLLFYSVGIGQISSEVPQNLSASRPQDRQFILSSKKLLLSDSGFYLCAWSVLGTPNEKLFFGSGTQLSVL.

V and J are TRBV25-1 and TRBJ1-1; no definite D call. Germline V CDR1 and CDR2: MGHDK, SYGVNS. V lost 3 bases and J lost 10, with 9 bases in between. The CDR3 has 11 amino acids. The CDR3 loop is CASSEGWGAFF. CDR3 bases: TGTGCCAGCAGTGAGGGGTGGGGAGCTTTCTTT.

CDR3 coding DNA: TGTGCCAGCGGGAGGCTCTTGGGGGAGCTGTTTTTT. Translated: CASGRLLGELFF. The chain combines TRBV11-3 with TRBJ2-2; possible D gene TRBD2, 6 bases. The CDR3 runs 12 residues. V was cut by 8 bases and J by 8 bases, with 12 bases left in between. Germline values: CDR1 SGHNT, CDR2 YENEEA. Drawing the rest from reference TRBV11-3 and TRBJ2-2, the complete variable domain is EAGVVQSPRYKIIEKKQPVAFWCNPISGHNTLYWYLQNLGQGPELLIRYENEEAVDDSQLPKDRFSAERLKGVDSTLKIQPAELGDSAVYLCASGRLLGELFFGEGSRLTVL.

The chain is built from TRBV9 and TRBJ2-3, with D perhaps matching TRBD2 (6 bases). V was pared by 7 bases and J by 0 bases, with 15 bases between. The germline CDR1 and CDR2 sequences are SGDLS and YYNGEE. The CDR3 runs to 15 residues. The CDR3 protein is CASGQASVSTDTQYF. The CDR3 coding sequence is TGTGCCAGCGGCCAAGCTAGCGTAAGCACAGATACGCAGTATTTT.

This clone is hyperexpanded. V is TRBV30 and J is TRBJ1-1, with 9 bases aligning to TRBD1. With 7 bases clipped from V and 4 bases from J, the junction kept 4 bases outside the gene matches. The V gene's germline CDR1 is GTSNPN and CDR2 SVGIG (reference sequence). CDR3 length: 12 amino acids. CDR3 in DNA: TGTGCCTTTGGACAGGGGTTCACTGAAGCTTTCTTT. Amino acids: CAFGQGFTEAFF.

The rearrangement links TRBV7-9 to TRBJ2-3; unclear D gene. The V end lost 5 bases, the J end lost 2 bases, and 8 bases lay between the germline ends. Germline V gene sequence: CDR1 SEHNR, CDR2 FQNEAQ (reference sequence). This CDR3 has 13 amino acids. Here the CDR3 DNA reads TGTGCCAGCAGCCTATCGGACACAGATACGCAGTATTTT. It translates to CASSLSDTDTQYF.

The rearrangement links TRBV5-1 to TRBJ2-2; the D is unclear. V shed 0 bases and J shed 0 bases, with 9 bases lying between them. Germline CDR1 reads SGHRS; CDR2 reads YFSETQ. The CDR3 is 16 residues long. CDR3 region: CASSLVLGTNTGELFF. The CDR3 nucleotides read TGCGCCAGCAGCTTGGTATTGGGGACGAACACCGGGGAGCTGTTTTTT.

V is TRBV6-1 and J is TRBJ1-6, with D possibly being TRBD1 (6 bases). The V end was cut by 3 bases, the J end by 9 bases, with 15 bases between. CDR1 MNHNS and CDR2 SASEGT come from the germline V gene. The CDR3 sequence is 15 residues long. The CDR3 nucleotides read TGTGCCAGCAGTGAGACACAGGGATCACGTTCACCCCTCCACTTT. Its protein product is CASSETQGSRSPLHF.

The rearrangement links TRBV6-6 to TRBJ2-5; the match to TRBD2 covers 8 bases. CDR1 MNHNY and CDR2 SVGAGI come from the germline V gene (reference sequence). Trimming removed 5 bases from V and 5 bases from J; junction bases left unmatched: 13. The length of the CDR3 is 16 residues. CDR3 region: CASSPGSSGNRETQYF. The CDR3 DNA is TGTGCCAGCAGTCCAGGAAGTAGCGGGAATCGGGAGACCCAGTACTTC.

The J gene is TRBJ1-5, the V gene TRBV4-1; tentatively, D is TRBD1 (5 bases). Trimming removed 0 bases from V and 2 bases from J, with 17 bases in between. Germline CDR1 MGHRA, CDR2 YSYEKL. The CDR3 runs 18 residues. The chain's CDR3 is CASSQDLSRELGNQPQHF. CDR3 nucleotide sequence: TGCGCCAGCAGCCAAGACCTATCCAGGGAGCTGGGCAATCAGCCCCAGCATTTT.

The chain is built from TRBV5-4 and TRBJ1-1; 9 bases agree with TRBD1. Germline V lookup: CDR1 SGHNT, CDR2 YYREEE (reference sequence). The CDR3 has 16 residues. Trimming took 0 bases from V and 1 from J; bases not matched to a gene: 4. The CDR3 reads CASSLGTGVRNTEAFF. The CDR3 nucleotides read TGTGCCAGCAGCTTGGGGACAGGGGTCAGGAACACTGAAGCTTTCTTT.

The chain recombines TRBV28 with TRBJ2-1; maybe TRBD2 (7 bases). V was cut by 8 bases and J by 3 bases, with 14 bases left in between. CDR1 is MDHEN and CDR2 is SYDVKM in the germline V gene. The CDR3 spans 14 residues. The CDR3 protein is CASHTRGGYNEQFF. CDR3 sequence (DNA): TGTGCCAGCCATACGAGGGGGGGCTACAATGAGCAGTTCTTC.

The chain links TRBV5-1 to TRBJ1-3; D gene unclear. Trimming removed 0 bases from V and 3 bases from J, with 10 bases in between. The CDR3 runs to 15 residues. Germline V gene data show CDR1 as SGHRS and CDR2 as YFSETQ. As DNA, the CDR3 is TGCGCCAGCAGCTTGGGGGCGGCAGATGGAAACACCATATATTTT. Its protein product is CASSLGAADGNTIYF.

The chain joins TRBV5-1 to TRBJ2-1, with 9 bases identical to TRBD1. V lost 3 bases, J lost 6 bases, and 4 bases stayed unmatched. Germline V gene data show CDR1 as SGHRS and CDR2 as YFSETQ. The CDR3 contains 14 residues. The CDR3 spells CASSWTDRGNEQFF. Here the CDR3 DNA reads TGCGCCAGCAGCTGGACGGACAGGGGCAATGAGCAGTTCTTC.

This sequence joins TRBV9 and TRBJ2-2; no firm D call. CDR1 is SGDLS, CDR2 YYNGEE, per germline. Trimming took off 0 bases at V and 3 bases at J, with 6 bases between the two ends. The CDR3 totals 14 residues. As DNA, the CDR3 is TGTGCCAGCAGCGTAGTGTCAGACACCGGGGAGCTGTTTTTT. Translation gives CASSVVSDTGELFF.